The text below deals with one TCR beta chain. These data belong to a study of blood T cell repertoires in COVID-19. The wider study: From the United States, Italy and Spain came samples of acute and convalescent COVID-19.

V shed 5 bases, J shed 4 bases, and the junction held 7 bases outside the gene matches. CDR3 length equals 15 residues. Per the germline V gene, CDR1 is SGHTA and CDR2 is FQGNSA. The assay was immunoSEQ multiplex PCR, and TCRdb's table has in-frame clones only and misses some. Of tens of thousands of clones listed, approximately 86% are singletons. Source material: peripheral blood. V gene TRBV7-2 combines with J gene TRBJ1-2; 10 positions agree with TRBD1. The receptor was isolated from a man aged 55 to 70 with active or convalescent COVID-19. CDR3 coding DNA: TGTGCCAGCAGCACCCGACAGGGGGCTGTCTATGGCTACACCTTC. Protein: CASSTRQGAVYGYTF.